These 25 T cell receptor beta chains share one sample of origin, sequenced in a study of blood T cell repertoires in COVID-19 (dated by TCRdb to 2020 to 2022). The method was the immunoSEQ multiplex PCR assay. Held by TCRdb, this immuneACCESS table contains in-frame sequences only and omits some clones. Under half of the omission traces to an unresolved V gene where checked; the cause of the rest is unknown. The sample table records around 190,000 clones; roughly 81% of these occur just once. The ten largest make up approximately 10% of the sample. Specimen: peripheral blood. All receptors derive from a woman aged 40 to 55 with COVID-19, enrolled during active disease.

CDR3: CASSLGGTGDNYGYTF. As DNA, the CDR3 is TGTGCCAGCAGCTTAGGTGGGACAGGAGATAACTATGGCTACACCTTC. The rearrangement joins TRBV7-9 to TRBJ1-2, with 8 bases that match TRBD1. The V gene end was trimmed by 1 base and the J gene end by 1 base; junction bases not matched to a gene: 5. Germline CDR1 is SEHNR and CDR2 is FQNEAQ (reference sequence). CDR3 length equals 16 residues.

The gene calls are TRBV21-1 and TRBJ2-7; the listed D gene, TRBD2, was not tested against the DNA. TRBV21-1 represents a pseudogene. This CDR3 is 17 amino acids long. CDR3 amino acids: CASSTKQGLADSYEQYF. The CDR3 nucleotides are TGTGCCAGCAGCACCAAGCAGGGACTAGCGGACTCCTACGAGCAGTACTTC.

The gene calls are TRBV15 and TRBJ2-7; TRBD2 matches at 8 bases. The CDR3 extends over 16 amino acids. J was trimmed by 2 bases and V by 0 bases; bases with no gene match: 6. The germline CDR1 and CDR2 sequences are LNHNV and YYDKDF (reference sequence). The CDR3 nucleotides are TGTGCCACCAGCAGAGAAGGACGGGAGGGCCCCTACGAGCAGTACTTC. It yields the protein CATSREGREGPYEQYF. Using reference TRBV15 and TRBJ2-7 for the parts outside the CDR3, the full variable domain is DAMVIQNPRYQVTQFGKPVTLSCSQTLNHNVMYWYQQKSSQAPKLLFHYYDKDFNNEADTPDNFQSRRPNTSFCFLDIRSPGLGDTAMYLCATSREGREGPYEQYFGPGTRLTVT.

This CDR3 reads CASSESSARGAQYF. The CDR3 DNA follows: TGCGCCAGCAGTGAGTCTTCGGCCCGGGGGGCCCAGTACTTC. The chain uses TRBV10-1 and TRBJ2-5, with 7 bases identical to TRBD2. CDR1 WNHNN and CDR2 SYGVQD come from the germline V gene (reference sequence). CDR3 length equals 14 residues. V lost 0 bases and J lost 9; bases outside the gene matches: 7.

The V and J genes are TRBV11-2 and TRBJ2-7; TRBD2 matches at 7 bases. The CDR3 is 15 amino acids. Germline assignment: CDR1 SGHAT and CDR2 FQNNGV. J gave up 5 bases and V 3 bases, and 10 bases lay outside the gene matches. For the CDR3, the DNA is TGTGCCAGCAGCTTGGATGGGCGGGAGCTCAACGAGCAGTACTTC. Encoded protein: CASSLDGRELNEQYF.

This clone has a handful of counts. The V call is TRBV9, the J call TRBJ2-3, with 7 bases fitting TRBD2. Germline-derived CDR1 and CDR2 are SGDLS and YYNGEE. The CDR3 is 14 amino acids. After removal of 2 bases from V and 5 bases from J, the junction contained 5 bases not matched to a gene. The CDR3 here is CASSVRSGEDTQYF. As DNA, the CDR3 is TGTGCCAGCAGCGTTAGAAGCGGGGAAGATACGCAGTATTTT.

V gene TRBV27 combines with J gene TRBJ2-3; 8 nucleotides agree with TRBD2. There are 15 residues in the CDR3. V gave up 0 bases and J gave up 5 bases; unmatched junction bases: 4. Germline V CDR1 and CDR2: MNHEY, SMNVEV (reference sequence). CDR3 bases: TGTGCCAGCAGTTTATCGATCCTAGCGGGAGATACGCAGTATTTT. Encoded protein: CASSLSILAGDTQYF.

This chain joins TRBV11-2 and TRBJ1-2; 10 bases line up with TRBD1. Trimming removed 1 base from V and 8 bases from J; junction bases left unmatched: 4. Germline V CDR1 and CDR2: SGHAT, FQNNGV. The CDR3 consists of 14 residues. CDR3 coding DNA: TGTGCCAGCAGCTTAGGACAGGGGGCGCGAGGCTACACCTTC. This gives the protein CASSLGQGARGYTF.

This clone was seen only a few times. The rearrangement uses TRBV29-1 and TRBJ2-5; D may be TRBD2 (5 bases). V dropped 7 bases and J dropped 5 bases, with 14 bases sitting between them. The CDR3 extends over 12 amino acids. The germline V gene encodes CDR1 SQVTM and CDR2 ANQGSEA. The CDR3 nucleotides read TGCAGCGCCGGGGTCAATCTGGAGACCCAGTACTTC. This gives the protein CSAGVNLETQYF. Full variable domain (missing parts from reference TRBV29-1 and TRBJ2-5): SAVISQKPSRDICQRGTSLTIQCQVDSQVTMMFWYRQQPGQSLTLIATANQGSEATYESGFVIDKFPISRPNLTFSTLTVSNMSPEDSSIYLCSAGVNLETQYFGPGTRLLVL.

The chain couples TRBV5-4 to TRBJ2-6; D perhaps matches TRBD1 (6 bases). Trimming shortened V by 0 bases and J by 0 bases, and 13 bases separated the two germline ends. The V gene's germline CDR1 is SGHNT and CDR2 YYREEE (reference sequence). The CDR3 is 18 amino acids. CDR3: CASSLAPTGSSGANVLTF. The CDR3 region has the DNA TGTGCCAGCAGCTTGGCCCCGACAGGAAGCTCTGGGGCCAACGTCCTGACTTTC. Full variable domain (outside the CDR3, taken from reference TRBV5-4 and TRBJ2-6): ETGVTQSPTHLIKTRGQQVTLRCSSQSGHNTVSWYQQALGQGPQFIFQYYREEENGRGNFPPRFSGLQFPNYSSELNVNALELDDSALYLCASSLAPTGSSGANVLTFGAGSRLTVL.

The chain links TRBV28 to TRBJ2-7; weak D call: TRBD2 (5 bases). Deletions cut 4 bases from V and 6 bases from J, with 16 bases between. This CDR3 comprises 14 residues. Per germline, CDR1 MDHEN and CDR2 SYDVKM. CDR3 sequence: CASSSPRGIPEQYF. The CDR3, as DNA: TGTGCCAGCAGTTCGCCCAGAGGGATCCCCGAGCAGTACTTC.

The chain links TRBV28 to TRBJ2-5; 7 nucleotides agree with TRBD2. The trim removed 2 bases at V and 6 bases at J, leaving 6 bases unmatched. The length of the CDR3 is 14 residues. Germline CDR1 is MDHEN and CDR2 is SYDVKM. The CDR3 DNA reads TGTGCCAGCAGTTTACCCTTGGGGGGGAAGACCCAGTACTTC. It codes for CASSLPLGGKTQYF.

This chain connects TRBV11-2 to TRBJ1-2; the D gene is possibly TRBD1 (5 bases). Trimming left V 6 bases short and J 2 bases short, with 19 bases between. CDR1 is SGHAT, CDR2 FQNNGV, per germline. The CDR3 loop spans 16 amino acids. Here the CDR3 DNA reads TGTGCCAGCAGTCCAATTAGCCGGGGGTGGAACTATGGCTACACCTTC. Encoded protein: CASSPISRGWNYGYTF.

The chain carries TRBV29-1 and TRBJ1-2, with 7 nucleotides matching TRBD1. Trimming removed 6 bases from V and 2 bases from J; junction bases left unmatched: 9. The germline gives CDR1 SQVTM, CDR2 ANQGSEA. The CDR3 is 14 residues long. The CDR3 protein is CSVAGDSYNYGYTF. For the CDR3, the DNA is TGCAGCGTCGCTGGGGACAGCTACAACTATGGCTACACCTTC. The variable domain in full, with the rest retrieved from reference TRBV29-1 and TRBJ1-2, is SAVISQKPSRDICQRGTSLTIQCQVDSQVTMMFWYRQQPGQSLTLIATANQGSEATYESGFVIDKFPISRPNLTFSTLTVSNMSPEDSSIYLCSVAGDSYNYGYTFGSGTRLTVV.

The chain joins TRBV5-4 to TRBJ1-1; D remains ambiguous. V was pared by 4 bases and J by 0 bases, with 4 bases between. In germline, CDR1 is SGHNT, CDR2 YYREEE (reference sequence). This CDR3 is built from 12 residues. CDR3 in DNA: TGTGCCAGCAGCCTTATGAACACTGAAGCTTTCTTT. Translation gives CASSLMNTEAFF.

J is TRBJ2-2 and V is TRBV6-5, with no clear D. Trimming left V 6 bases short and J 3 bases short, with 2 bases between. The CDR3 is 11 residues long. Per the germline V gene, CDR1 is MNHEY and CDR2 is SVGAGI. As DNA, the CDR3 is TGTGCCAGCAGCGACACCGGGGAGCTGTTTTTT. Its translation is CASSDTGELFF.

The DNA of the CDR3 is TGTGCCAGCACATGGACTCCAACCCTTAGCCACGAGCAGTACGTC. Amino acid sequence: CASTWTPTLSHEQYV. V and J are TRBV2 and TRBJ2-7; possible D gene TRBD2, 5 bases. V lost 7 bases and J 5 bases, leaving 21 bases between the germline ends. Looked up from germline, CDR1 is SNHLY and CDR2 is FYNNEI. The CDR3 covers 15 residues.

This clone has only a few counts. The chain carries TRBV6-5 and TRBJ1-4; D is perhaps TRBD1 (6 bases). The germline V gene has CDR1 MNHEY and CDR2 SVGAGI. V was trimmed by 6 bases and J by 8 bases, leaving 19 bases between them. CDR3 size: 15 residues. In DNA form, the CDR3 reads TGTGCCAGCAGGGCCGCCGGGACACGGTTCGAAAAACTGTTTTTT. It encodes CASRAAGTRFEKLFF.

This clone was counted a few times. The chain has TRBV11-2 and TRBJ2-2; D not resolved. V lost 5 bases and J 4 bases, leaving 5 bases between the germline ends. The CDR3 totals 12 residues. Germline V CDR1 and CDR2: SGHAT, FQNNGV. This CDR3 is CASSPLTGELFF. CDR3 in DNA: TGTGCCAGCAGCCCCCTCACCGGGGAGCTGTTTTTT.

This clone has just a few counts. V gene TRBV3-1 (or the pseudogene TRBV3-2) combines with J gene TRBJ1-2, with a possible D match to TRBD1 (6 bases). The CDR3 extends over 14 amino acids. Per the germline V gene, CDR1 is LGHDT and CDR2 is YNNKEL (reference sequence). V lost 4 bases to trimming and J lost 6 bases, with 15 bases between them. The CDR3 nucleotides read TGTGCCAGCAGCCCAGGTTGGGGGCTGGATGGCTACACCTTC. Amino acids: CASSPGWGLDGYTF.

This rearrangement joins TRBV11-2 to TRBJ2-1; 8 bases map to TRBD2. CDR1 and CDR2 from the germline V gene are SGHAT and FQNNGV. The CDR3 is 15 amino acids. With V trimmed by 0 bases and J by 9 bases, 7 bases remained unmatched. The DNA of the CDR3 is TGTGCCAGCAGCTTAGAGACGGGGGGGCTCGGTGAGCAGTTCTTC. Encoded protein: CASSLETGGLGEQFF.

This chain links TRBV19 with TRBJ2-6; the D is unclear. Trimming cost V 8 bases and J 0 bases, with 5 bases left between them. Germline V lookup: CDR1 LNHDA, CDR2 SQIVND (reference sequence). The CDR3 loop spans 13 amino acids. CDR3 sequence: CASEHSGANVLTF. The CDR3 DNA reads as TGTGCCAGTGAACACTCTGGGGCCAACGTCCTGACTTTC.

This rearrangement joins TRBV19 to TRBJ1-5; D is possibly TRBD1 (6 bases). The V gene lost 3 bases and the J gene lost 2 bases, with 14 bases spanning the gap. Germline CDR1 is LNHDA and CDR2 is SQIVND (reference sequence). The CDR3 covers 16 residues. CDR3: CASSMDQGQRNQPQHF. For the CDR3, the DNA is TGTGCCAGTAGTATGGATCAGGGGCAACGCAATCAGCCCCAGCATTTT.

The chain carries TRBV7-6 and TRBJ1-3, with D hard to call. Germline CDR1 SGHVS, CDR2 FNYEAQ. The V end lost 1 base, the J end lost 0 bases, and 16 bases lay between the germline ends. This CDR3 comprises 18 residues. This CDR3 reads CASSLGAGGGSSGNTIYF. DNA for the CDR3: TGTGCCAGCAGCTTAGGGGCGGGAGGTGGTTCCTCTGGAAACACCATATATTTT.

The rearrangement uses TRBV18 and TRBJ1-5; D is unresolved. Germline V CDR1 and CDR2: KGHSH, LQKENI. The CDR3 has 14 residues. The V end lost 3 bases, the J end lost 1 base, and 7 bases lay between the germline ends. The CDR3 reads CASSPGLSNQPQHF. CDR3 DNA sequence: TGTGCCAGCTCACCCGGACTCAGCAATCAGCCCCAGCATTTT. The variable domain in full, completed from reference TRBV18 and TRBJ1-5, reads NAGVMQNPRHLVRRRGQEARLRCSPMKGHSHVYWYRQLPEEGLKFMVYLQKENIIDESGMPKERFSAEFPKEGPSILRIQQVVRGDSAAYFCASSPGLSNQPQHFGDGTRLSIL.